This paragraph covers one T cell receptor (beta chain) sequence. Its antigen remains unidentified. Investigators spread the genomic DNA of each subset evenly over several immunoSEQ plates. Here immunoSEQ multiplex PCR was the method, and the copy in TCRdb shows in-frame clones only, minus some. The sample has 950,000 to 1,100,000 clones, under 80% seen once. The data are from a study of shared clonotypes between healthy human individuals. On the study more broadly: Contributing individuals were a couple of females and a few males aged 18 to 49.

The trim removed 3 bases at V and 4 bases at J, leaving 11 bases unmatched. The CDR3 consists of 18 residues. Germline CDR1 SGHRS, CDR2 YFSETQ. General study points: A small donor pool kept down the genetic and exposure-history diversity that was represented. Relative to their counterparts shared across all four donors, non-shared clonotypes exhibited diminished generation probabilities.

This TCR was sampled from a man aged 18 to 35 in good health. The sequencing input was memory CD4+ T cells sorted from blood. The subset denotes: CD45RA-negative fraction. The J gene is TRBJ2-5, the V gene TRBV5-1; 14 positions agree with TRBD2. This CDR3 reads CASSSSGTSGRGGETQYF. DNA for the CDR3: TGCGCCAGCAGCTCATCCGGGACTAGCGGGAGAGGGGGAGAGACCCAGTACTTC. The full variable domain, with the rest looked up from reference TRBV5-1 and TRBJ2-5, is KAGVTQTPRYLIKTRGQQVTLSCSPISGHRSVSWYQQTPGQGLQFLFEYFSETQRNKGNFPGRFSGRQFSNSRSEMNVSTLELGDSALYLCASSSSGTSGRGGETQYFGPGTRLLVL.